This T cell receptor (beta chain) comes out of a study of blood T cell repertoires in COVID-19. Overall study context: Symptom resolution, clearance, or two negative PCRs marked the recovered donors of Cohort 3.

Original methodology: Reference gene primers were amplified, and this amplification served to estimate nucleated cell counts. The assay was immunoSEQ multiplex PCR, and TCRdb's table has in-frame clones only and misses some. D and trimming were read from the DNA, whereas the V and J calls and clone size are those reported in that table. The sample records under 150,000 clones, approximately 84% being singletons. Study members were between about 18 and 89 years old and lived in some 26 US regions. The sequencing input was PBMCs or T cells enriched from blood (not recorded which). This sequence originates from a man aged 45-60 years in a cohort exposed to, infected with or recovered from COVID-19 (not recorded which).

As DNA, the CDR3 is TGTGCCACCAGCAGTGGACAGGGGGGTGAAAAACTGTTTTTT. Translated: CATSSGQGGEKLFF. J is TRBJ1-4 and V is TRBV15; 10 bases agree with TRBD1. The CDR3 runs to 14 residues. Looked up from germline, CDR1 is LNHNV and CDR2 is YYDKDF (reference sequence). J lost 7 bases, V lost 3 bases, and 2 bases had no gene match. Based on the CDR3 plus reference TRBV15 and TRBJ1-4, the full variable domain is DAMVIQNPRYQVTQFGKPVTLSCSQTLNHNVMYWYQQKSSQAPKLLFHYYDKDFNNEADTPDNFQSRRPNTSFCFLDIRSPGLGDTAMYLCATSSGQGGEKLFFGSGTQLSVL.